This is a list of T cell receptor beta chains from one sample in a study of graft-versus-host responses after intestinal transplantation. Their antigen targets remain unknown. Profiling relied on immunoSEQ multiplex PCR, and the TCRdb table lists in-frame clones only, not all of them. The sample lists 80,000 to 85,000 clones, roughly 91% seen once, with less than 0.1% in the top ten. This specimen consisted of unstimulated CD4+ T cells sorted from spleen or lymph node cells, obtained before intestinal transplant. Receptors were obtained from a human donor who received an intestinal transplant. The CDR3 runs from the conserved cysteine through the conserved F or W. A D gene is named only where the DNA matches it firmly. A clone size is listed for some rows: how often the clone was seen (once, few, many), or a class if it is expanded.

TRBV5-1	TRBJ1-1	NA	TRBD1	TGCGCCAGCAGCTCACATGGGGGACAGGGGAGGTTAGAAGCTTTCTTT	CASSSHGGQGRLEAFF
TRBV5-1	TRBJ2-7	NA	TRBD1	TGCGCCAGCAGCTCGGAACAGGGGGCCTACGAGCAGTACTTC	CASSSEQGAYEQYF
TRBV7-2	TRBJ2-2	NA	TRBD2	TGTGCCAGCAGCCTAGCGGCTTACACCGGGGAGCTGTTTTTT	CASSLAAYTGELFF
TRBV19	TRBJ2-1	NA	TRBD1	TGTGCCAGTAGTATAGGGACAGGGGTGGAGTACAATGAGCAGTTCTTC	CASSIGTGVEYNEQFF
TRBV4-1	TRBJ2-7	NA	TRBD1	TGCGCCAGCAGCCCACAAATGGAGGACAGGCCCCCCTACGAGCAGTACTTC	CASSPQMEDRPPYEQYF
TRBV7-9	TRBJ2-7	NA	NA	TGTGCCAGCAGCTTACCGCCCAGGTGGGAGCAGTACTTC	CASSLPPRWEQYF
TRBV7-2	TRBJ1-1	NA	NA	TGTGCCAGCAGCTTAGGTAGAACTGAAGCTTTCTTT	CASSLGRTEAFF
TRBV15	TRBJ2-3	NA	TRBD2	TGTGCCACCAGCAGCGGGGGGGGACTGATGGGCACAGATACGCAGTATTTT	CATSSGGGLMGTDTQYF
TRBV12-5	TRBJ2-1	NA	TRBD2	TGTGCTAGTGGTTCCCCAAATGGACCGGGACTAGCGGGATCTTACAATGAGCAGTTCTTC	CASGSPNGPGLAGSYNEQFF
TRBV6-7	TRBJ2-1	NA	TRBD2	TGTGCCAGCAGTTACTTCAGACTAGCGGGGGTGGTCTACAATGAGCAGTTCTTC	CASSYFRLAGVVYNEQFF
TRBV6-5	TRBJ1-2	NA	TRBD1	TGTGCCAGCAGGACAGGGGGAAGGGATGGCTACACCTTC	CASRTGGRDGYTF
TRBV19	TRBJ1-3	NA	TRBD1	TGTGCCAGTAGCCGGACAGGATCTGGAAACACCATATATTTT	CASSRTGSGNTIYF
TRBV9	TRBJ1-6	NA	NA	TGTGCCAGCAGCGTAGCCCAACCCGGAGGCGCATCACCCCTCCACTTT	CASSVAQPGGASPLHF
TRBV12-5	TRBJ1-1	NA	NA	TGTGCTAGTGGTTTGGCCACGAGAAAGAACACTGAAGCTTTCTTT	CASGLATRKNTEAFF
TRBV5-1	TRBJ2-6	NA	TRBD1	TGCGCCAGCAGCCTGGACAGGGTCTCTGGGGCCAACGTCCTGACTTTC	CASSLDRVSGANVLTF
TRBV5-1	TRBJ2-3	NA	NA	TGCGCCAGCAGACGTATGGGGGGAGATACGCAGTATTTT	CASRRMGGDTQYF
TRBV19	TRBJ2-7	NA	NA	TGTGCCAGTAGTACTCCGGGACACGTCTACGAGCAGTACTTC	CASSTPGHVYEQYF
TRBV5-1	TRBJ2-1	NA	TRBD2	TGCGCCAGCAGCGGAGGGGCGGGGGGGCACTACAATGAGCAGTTCTTC	CASSGGAGGHYNEQFF
TRBV15	TRBJ1-3	NA	NA	TGTGCCACCAGCCGGGGGGGGGACTCTGGAAACACCATATATTTT	CATSRGGDSGNTIYF
TRBV27	TRBJ1-2	NA	NA	TGTGCCAGCAGTTTACAAATGGCAGCGAACTATGGCTACACCTTC	CASSLQMAANYGYTF
TRBV19	TRBJ2-2	NA	NA	TGTGCCAGTAGCACCCCACCCGGCGGGTACCTTTACGGGGAGCTGTTTTTT	CASSTPPGGYLYGELFF
TRBV7-9	TRBJ2-1	NA	TRBD2	TGTGCCAGCAGCTCAGGGACTAGCGGGGGGGGCGGATACAATGAGCAGTTCTTC	CASSSGTSGGGGYNEQFF
TRBV4-3	TRBJ1-6	NA	NA	TGCGCCAGCAGCCCGTCCCCCCCGGGTATGAGCTCCTATAATTCACCCCTCCACTTT	CASSPSPPGMSSYNSPLHF
TRBV7-2	TRBJ2-4	NA	NA	TGTGCCAGCAGCTTAAGCCCCCGCGACAGTAAGCTAGCCAAAAACATTCAGTACTTC	CASSLSPRDSKLAKNIQYF
TRBV9	TRBJ1-3	NA	NA	TGTGCCAGCAGCCTGGACAGCTCTGGAAACACCATATATTTT	CASSLDSSGNTIYF
TRBV7-8	TRBJ1-1	NA	TRBD1	TGTGCCAGCAGCCTCGACAGGGAGAGCACTGAAGCTTTCTTT	CASSLDRESTEAFF
TRBV7-2	TRBJ1-2	NA	NA	TGTGCCAGCAGACCCCCGAGGGAAGCTAACTATGGCTACACCTTC	CASRPPREANYGYTF
TRBV29-1	TRBJ2-7	NA	NA	TGCAGCGTGGGACTCTGGAGCTCCTACGAGCAGTACTTC	CSVGLWSSYEQYF
TRBV5-1	TRBJ2-3	once	TRBD2	TGCGCCAGCAGCTTGGAGCCTAGCGGGGGAGATACGCAGTATTTT	CASSLEPSGGDTQYF
TRBV10-1	TRBJ2-5	NA	TRBD1	TGCGCCAGCAGTTACAGGGGGCCACAAGAGACCCAGTACTTC	CASSYRGPQETQYF
TRBV7-2	TRBJ2-5	NA	NA	TGTGCCAGCAGCTCCCCCCTTTCGGCCCAGTACTTC	CASSSPLSAQYF
TRBV2	TRBJ2-3	NA	TRBD1	TGTGCCAGCAGTGAACACAGGGGCGGTTCGGATACGCAGTATTTT	CASSEHRGGSDTQYF
TRBV5-1	TRBJ1-1	NA	TRBD1	TGCGCCAGCAGCGGAAGGACAGGGGACACTGAAGCTTTCTTT	CASSGRTGDTEAFF
TRBV10-3	TRBJ2-2	NA	NA	TGTGCCATCAAAGGGGACACCGGGGAGCTGTTTTTT	CAIKGDTGELFF
TRBV6-5	TRBJ1-4	NA	TRBD1	TGTGCCAGCAGTTTGGGACAGGTGGCTAATGAAAAACTGTTTTTT	CASSLGQVANEKLFF
TRBV11-2	TRBJ2-5	once	TRBD2	TGTGCCAGCGGGACGGGACTAGCGGGGGGTGGGGAGACCCAGTACTTC	CASGTGLAGGGETQYF
TRBV6-5	TRBJ2-4	NA	TRBD1	TGTGCCAGCAGTTACCGAGACAGGGGATACATTCAGTACTTC	CASSYRDRGYIQYF
TRBV5-1	TRBJ1-4	NA	NA	TGCGCCAGCAGCGAGGGACTCCCTGAAAAACTGTTTTTT	CASSEGLPEKLFF
TRBV7-8	TRBJ2-4	NA	TRBD1	TGTGCCAGCAGCTCTCTAGGACAGGGTGGCTCCTCGGACATTCAGTACTTC	CASSSLGQGGSSDIQYF
TRBV10-3	TRBJ2-7	NA	TRBD1	TGTGCCATCAGAACAGGGGGCATCAACGAGCAGTACTTC	CAIRTGGINEQYF
TRBV9	TRBJ1-3	NA	NA	TGTGCCAGCAGCGTTTCAGGGGCAGGAAACACCATATATTTT	CASSVSGAGNTIYF
TRBV4-3	TRBJ2-7	NA	TRBD2	TGCGCCAGCAGCCCCGCGGGGGGGCCGGACGAGCAGTACTTC	CASSPAGGPDEQYF